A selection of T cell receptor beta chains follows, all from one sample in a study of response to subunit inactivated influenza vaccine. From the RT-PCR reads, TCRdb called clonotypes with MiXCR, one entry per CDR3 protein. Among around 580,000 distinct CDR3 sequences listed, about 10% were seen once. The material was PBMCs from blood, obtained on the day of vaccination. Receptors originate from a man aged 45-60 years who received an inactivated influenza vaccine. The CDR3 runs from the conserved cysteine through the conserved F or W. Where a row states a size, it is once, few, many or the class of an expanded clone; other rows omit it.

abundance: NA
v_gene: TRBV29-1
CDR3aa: CSVDQGMTYNEQFF

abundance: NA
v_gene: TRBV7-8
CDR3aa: CASSLALTLASSAGELFF

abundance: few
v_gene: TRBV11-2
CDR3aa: CASSLAPVSGGYEQYF

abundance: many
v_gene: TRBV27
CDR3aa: CASSYLMPRDGPGELFF

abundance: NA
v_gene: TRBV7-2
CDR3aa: CASSSQVGAGQEQYF

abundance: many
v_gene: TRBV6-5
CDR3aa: CASPSPYEQYF

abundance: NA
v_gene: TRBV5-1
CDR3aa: CASSLASFTDTQCF

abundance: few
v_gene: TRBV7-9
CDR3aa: CASSSEGVGTDTQYF

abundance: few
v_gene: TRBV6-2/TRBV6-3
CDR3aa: CASSYGDSKNIQYF

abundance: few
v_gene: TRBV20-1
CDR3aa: CSASSSGSSYNEQFF

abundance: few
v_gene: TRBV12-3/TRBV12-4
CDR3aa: CASSLSGGRYEQYF

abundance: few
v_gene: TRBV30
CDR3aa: CAWRNTGSWELFF

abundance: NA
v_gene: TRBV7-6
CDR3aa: CASSLGTSGLDTQYF

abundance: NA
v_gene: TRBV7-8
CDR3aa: CASSQQGQTYTEAFF

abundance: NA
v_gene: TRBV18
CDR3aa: CASSPRTGANEQYF

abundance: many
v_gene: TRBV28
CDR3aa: CASSLALTGYYEQYF

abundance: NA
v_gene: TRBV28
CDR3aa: CASMRTSATYEQYF

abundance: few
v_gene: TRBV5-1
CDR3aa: CASSLEGRWAEQFF

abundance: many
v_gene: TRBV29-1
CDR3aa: CSGGEGAGELFF

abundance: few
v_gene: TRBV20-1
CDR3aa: CSAGTGAYGYTF

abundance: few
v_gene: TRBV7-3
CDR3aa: CASSASRGGNEQFF

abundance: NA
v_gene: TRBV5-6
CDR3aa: CASSLFGGSGTEKLFF

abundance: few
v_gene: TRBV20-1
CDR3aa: CSALVRGNTIYF

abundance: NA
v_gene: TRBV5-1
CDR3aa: CASKGPSGSGGDTQYF

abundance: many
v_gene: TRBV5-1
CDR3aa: CASRPGQGSYNEQFF

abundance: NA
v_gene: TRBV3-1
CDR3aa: CASSPGSLGADTQYF

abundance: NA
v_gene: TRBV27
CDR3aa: CASARQGGTEAFF

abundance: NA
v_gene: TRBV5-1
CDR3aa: CASSHGRGQLEAFF

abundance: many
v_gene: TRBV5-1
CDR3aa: CASSLEGQGGNEQFF

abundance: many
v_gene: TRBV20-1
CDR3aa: CSARGGGPGAGQPQHF

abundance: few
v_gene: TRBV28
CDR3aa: CASRRSGGLTYNEQFF

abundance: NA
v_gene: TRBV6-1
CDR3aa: CASSVRRTSGNNEQFF

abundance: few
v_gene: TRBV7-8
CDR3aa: CASRGSLGEKLFF

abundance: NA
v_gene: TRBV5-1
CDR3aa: CASSSPGTSGRTSYEQYF

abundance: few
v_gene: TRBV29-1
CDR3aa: CSVSQGFNYGYTF

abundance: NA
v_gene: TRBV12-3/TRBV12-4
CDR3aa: CASSRFDGNQPQHF

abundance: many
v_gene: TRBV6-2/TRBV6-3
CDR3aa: CASRRTGEGSPLHF

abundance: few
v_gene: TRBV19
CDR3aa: CASYGRVAGEAFF

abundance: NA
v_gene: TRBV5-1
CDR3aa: CASSLEWGGNTIYF

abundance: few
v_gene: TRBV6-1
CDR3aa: CASSVPGAGAGEQYF